Described below is a single T cell receptor beta chain sequence and its context. Assay used: immunoSEQ multiplex PCR; TCRdb lists only in-frame clones, some missing. The sample has under 90,000 clones, just under 95% seen once. This CDR3 has 15 amino acids. The source of the sample is a study of T cell changes during pregnancy in multiple sclerosis. The chain links TRBV21-1 to TRBJ2-3; the tabulated D call, TRBD1, remains unverified against the DNA. TRBV21-1 is noted as a pseudogene. This TCR derives from a female donor in good health, enrolled as a control in a pregnancy study. The starting material was peripheral blood, obtained after pregnancy. This CDR3 reads CASSTPGKRTDTQYF. The CDR3 coding sequence is TGTGCCAGCAGCACACCAGGGAAGAGGACAGATACGCAGTATTTT.